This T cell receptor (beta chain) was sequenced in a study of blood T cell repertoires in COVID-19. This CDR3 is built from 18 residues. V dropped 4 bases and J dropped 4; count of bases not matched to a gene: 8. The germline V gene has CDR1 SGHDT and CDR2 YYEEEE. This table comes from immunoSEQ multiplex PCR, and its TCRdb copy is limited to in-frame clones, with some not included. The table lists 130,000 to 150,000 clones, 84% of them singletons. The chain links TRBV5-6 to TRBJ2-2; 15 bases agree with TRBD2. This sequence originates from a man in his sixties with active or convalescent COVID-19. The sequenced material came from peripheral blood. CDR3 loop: CASSAGLAGGPSTGELFF. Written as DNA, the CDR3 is TGTGCCAGCAGCGCCGGACTAGCGGGAGGGCCGAGCACCGGGGAGCTGTTTTTT.